This T cell receptor (beta chain) was sequenced for a study of tumor-infiltrating lymphocytes in primary liver carcinoma. Study-level background: The patient population consisted of men and women between 30 and 69 years of age. Tissue type made little difference to sample yields of roughly 3.65 to 7.13 million productive TCRbeta reads.

As regards this clonotype: What it binds is unknown. Compared with germline, one end of the junction differs, possibly owing to a read error.

Findings and caveats of the study: Each sample was bulk and unsorted; consequently, CD4+ and CD8+ repertoires were not compared. In tumor-adjacent and tumor-blood pairs, overlap was lower than in tumor region pairs.

The authors took blood RNA from unsorted whole blood and also extracted germline DNA. A constant-region primer served to make TCR beta cDNA from roughly 460 ng total RNA. Libraries of TCR beta came from three nested multiplex PCR rounds with slightly modified ARM-PCR. TCRdb re-derived calls from the multiplex PCR reads in MiXCR, one entry per CDR3 protein. Of about 310,000 distinct CDR3 sequences in the sample, about three fifths were seen once. Sequenced sample: peripheral blood. The origin of this receptor is a young woman with primary liver carcinoma and hepatitis B virus infection.

The CDR3 sequence: CASSLWLGQNSPFHF. The CDR3 nucleotides read TGCGCCAGCAGCTTGTGGTTGGGCCAGAATTCACCCTTCCACTTT. The chain uses TRBV5-1 and TRBJ1-6; D unresolved. The CDR3 runs 15 residues. Germline CDR1 is SGHRS and CDR2 is YFSETQ.